Listed below are T cell receptor beta chains from one sample, sequenced in a study of T cell repertoires in cytomegalovirus infection. TCRdb passed the reads through MiXCR, listing each CDR3 protein once. The table has some 270,000 distinct CDR3 sequences, approximately 17% seen once; the top ten hold roughly half. The sequenced sample was CD8+ T cells from PBMCs. These receptors were taken from a human donor in good health (CMV status not recorded). Some clones in this sample may be carry-over from other donors' samples. Each CDR3 is given with its conserved first and last residue. Each record gives: clone size, J gene, D gene, V gene, CDR3 DNA, CDR3 protein. D genes are given only for firm matches. Not all rows give a size; the values are once, few, many and, for expanded clones, a class.

NA,TRBJ2-7,NA,TRBV7-9,TGTGCCAGCAGCTTAGGGGCAGGGAAAGGTAAAGGCGAGCAGTACTTC,CASSLGAGKGKGEQYF
few,TRBJ2-6,TRBD2,TRBV15,TGTGCCACCAGCAGAGTAGCGGGCTCGAGCTCTGGGGCCAACGTCCTGACTTTC,CATSRVAGSSSGANVLTF
many,TRBJ1-1,NA,TRBV7-8,TGTGCCAGCAGCCGGGATTGGACAGCGAACACTGAAGCTTTCTTT,CASSRDWTANTEAFF
many,TRBJ2-1,TRBD2,TRBV7-8,TGTGCCAGCAGCTTAGGGCTAGCGGGATACAATGAGCAGTTCTTC,CASSLGLAGYNEQFF
NA,TRBJ2-1,NA,TRBV10-3,TGTGCCATCAGTGAGTTTGAGGAAGACAATGAGCAGTTCTTC,CAISEFEEDNEQFF
NA,TRBJ2-7,NA,TRBV29-1,TGCAGCGTCACAGGGACGGACAGCTACGAGCAGTACTTC,CSVTGTDSYEQYF
few,TRBJ2-1,TRBD2,TRBV6-2/TRBV6-3,TGTGCCAGCAGTTTCCATAGGGGACTAGGGCTTTACAATGAGCAGTTCTTC,CASSFHRGLGLYNEQFF
NA,TRBJ2-1,TRBD2,TRBV7-6,TGTGCCAGCAGCCCTAGGTTTGGCGGGAGGTCGACATCCTACAATGAGCAGTTCTTC,CASSPRFGGRSTSYNEQFF
NA,TRBJ1-5,NA,TRBV6-1,TGTGCCAGCAGCCCCGTTGAAGATCAGCCCCAGCATTTT,CASSPVEDQPQHF
once,TRBJ1-2,TRBD1,TRBV6-5,TGTGCCAGCAGCAGAACAGGGGGAGGGGACTATGGCTACACCTTC,CASSRTGGGDYGYTF
few,TRBJ2-7,NA,TRBV2,TGTGCCAGCACCGGGGAGTTCTACGAGCAGTACTTC,CASTGEFYEQYF
NA,TRBJ2-1,NA,TRBV6-6,TGTGCCAGCAGTTACGACCTAGGGAATGAGCAGTTCTTC,CASSYDLGNEQFF
NA,TRBJ2-7,NA,TRBV20-1,TGCAGTGCTAGAGATAAAGGGGTGGAGAGCGTAGCCGAGCAGTACTTC,CSARDKGVESVAEQYF
few,TRBJ2-2,NA,TRBV19,TGTGCCAGTAGTATAAACTGGGAGCTGTTTTTT,CASSINWELFF
few,TRBJ2-7,TRBD2,TRBV6-2/TRBV6-3,TGTGCCAGCAGTTACCTCGGACTAGCGGAGCCCTACGAGCAGTACTTC,CASSYLGLAEPYEQYF
few,TRBJ1-2,TRBD1,TRBV20-1,TGCAGTGCTAGATACCCGGGTCAGGGGGTACGGGGCTACACCTTC,CSARYPGQGVRGYTF
many,TRBJ2-7,NA,TRBV7-2,TGTGCCAGCAGCTTAGGACAGTTGACGTACGAGCAGTACTTC,CASSLGQLTYEQYF
few,TRBJ1-2,NA,TRBV5-1,TGCGCCAGCAGCCTTACCTCCGGGTATGATCCACATGGCTACACCTTC,CASSLTSGYDPHGYTF
many,TRBJ2-1,NA,TRBV12-3/TRBV12-4,TGTGCCAGCAGTTTTCCCAGCGATGAGCAGTTCTTC,CASSFPSDEQFF
NA,TRBJ2-1,TRBD2,TRBV7-8,TGTGCCAGCAGCTTAGGGCTAGCGGCGTCATACAATGAGCAGTTCTTC,CASSLGLAASYNEQFF
many,TRBJ1-4,NA,TRBV7-9,TGTGCCAGCAGCACGGACAAGCCCCCAACTAATGAAAAACTGTTTTTT,CASSTDKPPTNEKLFF
few,TRBJ2-7,TRBD1,TRBV29-1,TGCAGCGTTGAAGGGACAGGGGCAACCCACGAGCAGTACTTC,CSVEGTGATHEQYF
once,TRBJ2-2,TRBD1,TRBV6-1,TGTGCCAGTACTCGGACAGGGGACACCAGGGAGCTGTTTTTT,CASTRTGDTRELFF
few,TRBJ2-7,NA,TRBV11-2,TGTGCCAGCAGCTTAGAGTATTCCGGGACAACGTTGGAGGAGCAGTACTTC,CASSLEYSGTTLEEQYF
few,TRBJ2-3,TRBD2,TRBV7-9,TGTGCCAGCAGCTCACGGGGAGCGGGAATCACAGATACGCAGTATTTT,CASSSRGAGITDTQYF
NA,TRBJ2-1,NA,TRBV29-1,TGCAGCGCCATAAGGGCGGAGGAACACAATGAGCAGTTCTTC,CSAIRAEEHNEQFF
NA,TRBJ1-3,NA,TRBV7-9,TGTGCCAGCAGCTTAATCGCACTATCTGGAAACACCATATATTTT,CASSLIALSGNTIYF
many,TRBJ2-7,NA,TRBV28,TGTGCCAGCAGTTTACTGGGCTCCAACTACGAGCAGTACTTC,CASSLLGSNYEQYF
many,TRBJ1-1,NA,TRBV7-3,TGTGCCAGCAGCTTGACAGGTTCAGGGAACACTGAAGCTTTCTTT,CASSLTGSGNTEAFF
NA,TRBJ1-2,NA,TRBV13,TGTGCCAGCAGCCGCGGGACCTACCAAATCTATGGCTACACCTTC,CASSRGTYQIYGYTF
many,TRBJ2-1,NA,TRBV3-1,TGTGCCAGCAGCCAGGGTTACAATGAGCAGTTCTTC,CASSQGYNEQFF
few,TRBJ2-1,TRBD2,TRBV20-1,TGCAGTGCTAGAGTTAGCGGGGTAAGGGAGCAGTTCTTC,CSARVSGVREQFF
NA,TRBJ2-7,NA,TRBV7-8,TGTGCCAGCAGCTTAGCCAGGGCTGAATACGAGCAGTACTTC,CASSLARAEYEQYF
few,TRBJ2-7,TRBD1,TRBV28,TGTGCCAGCAGGGACAGGGAATTCTCTCAGGACGAGCAGTACTTC,CASRDREFSQDEQYF
many,TRBJ2-7,NA,TRBV7-9,TGTGCCAGCAGCCAGGGTTTACGCGAGCAGTACTTC,CASSQGLREQYF
NA,TRBJ1-2,NA,TRBV29-1,TGCAGCGCCACAGTCGCCTATGGCTACACCTTC,CSATVAYGYTF
NA,TRBJ1-2,TRBD1,TRBV5-5,TGTGCCAGCAGCGGCGGGACAGGCGACTTGGGAGGCTACACCTTC,CASSGGTGDLGGYTF
many,TRBJ2-7,TRBD2,TRBV7-2,TGTGCCAGCAGCGCCGGACTAGCGGGGGGCTCTTGGGAGCAGTACTTC,CASSAGLAGGSWEQYF
NA,TRBJ2-2,TRBD2,TRBV5-4,TGTGCCAGCAGCTTGGGGGGACTAGGGGACGGGGAGCTGTTTTTT,CASSLGGLGDGELFF
few,TRBJ1-5,NA,TRBV27,TGTGCCAGCAGGGGTGGTGGAGGGATCAATCAGCCCCAGCATTTT,CASRGGGGINQPQHF
few,TRBJ2-1,NA,TRBV7-9,TGTGCCAGCAGCTTGAGTTGGAATGAGCAGTTCTTC,CASSLSWNEQFF
NA,TRBJ2-7,TRBD1,TRBV10-3,TGTGCCTTCAGTGGATACCGGGACAGAACCTACGAGCAGTACTTC,CAFSGYRDRTYEQYF
few,TRBJ2-7,TRBD1,TRBV5-1,TGCGCCAGCAGCGGAGGGGACAGGGTGACCCACGAGCAGTACTTC,CASSGGDRVTHEQYF
many,TRBJ2-7,TRBD2,TRBV6-1,TGTGCCAGCAGTTACCTTACTAGCGGGGGGATCTACGAGCAGTACTTC,CASSYLTSGGIYEQYF
NA,TRBJ1-2,NA,TRBV27,TGTGCCAGCAGGGGGATTCGGGGCTACACCTTC,CASRGIRGYTF
few,TRBJ2-1,NA,TRBV6-5,TGTGCCAGCAGTTACTCAGGGCATGAGCAGTTCTTC,CASSYSGHEQFF
few,TRBJ2-2,TRBD1,TRBV5-5,TGTGCCAGCAGCTTAAGTTCCAGGGGGCACACCGGGGAGCTGTTTTTT,CASSLSSRGHTGELFF
many,TRBJ1-5,TRBD1,TRBV7-2,TGTGCCAGCAGCTGGACAGGGTCGAGCAATCAGCCCCAGCATTTT,CASSWTGSSNQPQHF
few,TRBJ2-1,TRBD1,TRBV28,TGTGCCAGCAGTTTGGTTTCTGGACAGGGTGACAATGAGCAGTTCTTC,CASSLVSGQGDNEQFF
NA,TRBJ1-4,NA,TRBV14,TGTGCCAGCAGCCCACAGGGAACTAATGAAAAACTGTTTTTT,CASSPQGTNEKLFF
many,TRBJ1-1,TRBD1,TRBV7-2,TGTGCCAGCAGCTTAGGGTTAGGGGGCGCACAGGGTTTAGGCACTGAAGCTTTCTTT,CASSLGLGGAQGLGTEAFF
NA,TRBJ2-1,NA,TRBV20-1,TGCAGTGCTAGAGATTTTTCGGGGGCCCGCAATGAGCAGTTCTTC,CSARDFSGARNEQFF
few,TRBJ2-3,NA,TRBV7-3,TGTGCCAGCAGCTTAACTCCGGTCGATTCAGATACGCAGTATTTT,CASSLTPVDSDTQYF
many,TRBJ2-7,NA,TRBV7-2,TGTGCCAGCAGCTTAGCTTTCGGCCGAGGGCTCAGGTCCTACGAGCAGTACTTC,CASSLAFGRGLRSYEQYF